This T cell receptor beta chain was captured in a study of response to subunit inactivated influenza vaccine. This clonotype was recorded many times. Its specificity is unknown. This CDR3 is 15 amino acids long. The ends were cut back, 5 bases at V and 0 bases at J, with 10 bases in the middle. Germline CDR1 SNHLY, CDR2 FYNNEI. Regarding the study as a whole: T cells newly recruited by each seasonal influenza vaccination are few, the authors suggested.

TCRdb ran MiXCR on the RT-PCR reads and lists one entry per CDR3 protein. In the table there are 280,000 or so distinct CDR3 sequences, less than 25% of which are singletons. The sequence was obtained from a man in his fifties or sixties who received an inactivated influenza vaccine. The material sequenced was PBMCs from blood, taken less than 22 months after vaccination. This chain connects TRBV2 to TRBJ1-4; no firm D call. CDR3 residues: CASSIGYPTNEKLFF. CDR3 DNA sequence: TGTGCCAGCAGTATCGGATACCCAACTAATGAAAAACTGTTTTTT.